Here is one T cell receptor (beta chain) with its context. This clonotype was observed at least ten times. The target of this receptor is not known. No base-level quality is on record; no much larger clone is a single base apart. TCR beta CDR3 regions were amplified from RNA transcripts. For the first round of RT-PCR on the TCR CDR3, the HTBI primer set was used together with the Qiagen OneStep RT-PCR kit. Libraries were constructed in a second round of multiplex PCR, after which size selection and purification were carried out. The libraries were sequenced on an Illumina HiSeq2000 using paired-end 100 bp reads. The authors' analysis ran thus. SOAPnuke was used to process the raw data, throwing out any read that contained adapters or uncalled bases, had a mean Phred below 15, or lacked an exact constant-primer or identifier match. COPE v1.2.5 was used to merge high-quality paired reads, and clonotypes were defined as unique nucleotide sequences. Clonotypes were aligned to IMGT TRBV, TRBD and TRBJ reference segments using MiTCR v1.1. The analysis included only V-J combinations with a frequency above 0.0001, which together covered around 99% of the repertoires. A TCS score was defined as the ratio of F50 (clonal expansion) to E x V (chaos), with BLOSUM62-based TCRdist applied between CDR3 peptides within each V-J. Welch's t-statistics and random forest reduced 514 V-J features to 13, which were used in a naive Bayes classifier (R e1071). In-frame beta chains were kept once TCRdb had trimmed the public reads at Q25 with fastp and called clones with MiXCR. For every CDR3 protein sequence, its rows merge into one entry that carries the most common genes and DNA. TCRdb assigned the V and J calls; the authors' analysis was not used. The sample data list about 640,000 distinct CDR3 sequences, and about a fifth of these were observed just once. 34% of the sample is in the top ten clones.

Spanning cysteine to phenylalanine, the CDR3 consists of 18 amino acids. Solely the CDR3 DNA is kept, with 54 bases framed from the first base. V is trimmed back by 8 bases and J by 0 bases, and the junction contains 13 bases that no gene match accounts for. CDR1 SGHRS and CDR2 YFSETQ are derived from the germline V gene. These data belong to a study of T cells in Graves' hyperthyroidism and ophthalmopathy (dated by TCRdb to about 2019). About the study as a whole: Peripheral blood samples were taken at the time of initial diagnosis, prior to any treatment. The approximately 100 discovery patients were randomly split 7:3 into training and test sets. Thyroid tissue and blood T-cell repertoires from six Graves' hyperthyroidism patients were also compared in the study. Prospective prediction of ophthalmopathy was tested in an independent validation cohort of 18 to 20 hyperthyroidism patients and some 17 patients who later progressed to ophthalmopathy. To identify distinguishing TCR V-J signatures, a discovery cohort of about 100 patients was used, comprising 43 with Graves' ophthalmopathy and some 60 with stable Graves' hyperthyroidism. The paper describes TCR Vbeta CDR3 sequencing of about 140 peripheral blood samples, made up of under 50 ophthalmopathy patients, around 78 hyperthyroidism patients and 17 progressor patients. Following sampling, methimazole starting at 30 mg daily was given to hyperthyroidism patients, and high-dose intravenous methylprednisolone was given to ophthalmopathy patients. Findings and caveats that apply to the study as a whole: In validation, progression to ophthalmopathy was predicted by the model with roughly 71% sensitivity and 72% to 80% specificity, a median of approximately 6.5 months before onset. Sample size was not statistically predetermined, and investigators were not blinded to group allocation. Most expanded thyroid clonotypes (frequency above 0.001) were also found in blood, which suggests that blood repertoires may mirror thyroid immune responses. In cross-validation, a model built on a 13 V-J signature told ophthalmopathy apart from stable hyperthyroidism with approximately 90% sensitivity and around 81% specificity, and in testing the same model reached 80%/75%.

Ophthalmopathy patients had moderately to severely active disease, with a Clinical Activity Score of 3 or more, a NOSPECS grade of 4 or more, and a disease duration of less than 3 months. Any patient with an uncontrolled infection, another autoimmune disease, pregnancy or lactation was excluded. Diagnoses were based on clinical symptoms, serum thyroxine and TRAb, thyroid ultrasound and orbital computed tomography. PBMCs were isolated from about 9 ml of fresh peripheral blood by Ficoll-Paque density gradient centrifugation. Total RNA was extracted with Trizol reagent, and quality was checked on an Agilent 2100 Bioanalyzer.

Sequenced input: blood. This sequence uses TRBV5-1 and TRBJ2-1; TRBD2 matches 11 bases in the middle. The TCR was taken from a man aged 25-45 years with Graves' ophthalmopathy. The DNA is as follows: TGCGCCAGGGACGTACTAGCGGGAGTTACCGGCTCCTACAATGAGCAGTTCTTC. This encodes CARDVLAGVTGSYNEQFF.